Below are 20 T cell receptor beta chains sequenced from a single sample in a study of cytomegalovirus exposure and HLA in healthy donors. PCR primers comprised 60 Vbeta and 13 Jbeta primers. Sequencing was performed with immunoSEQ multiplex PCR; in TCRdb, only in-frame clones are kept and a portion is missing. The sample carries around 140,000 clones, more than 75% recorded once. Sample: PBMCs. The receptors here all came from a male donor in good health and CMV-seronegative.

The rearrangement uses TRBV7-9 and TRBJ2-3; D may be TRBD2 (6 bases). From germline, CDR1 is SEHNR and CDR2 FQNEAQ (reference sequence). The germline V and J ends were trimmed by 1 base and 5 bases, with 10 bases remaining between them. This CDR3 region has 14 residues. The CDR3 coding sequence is TGTGCCAGCAGCTTAGTAGGAGGGGAAGATACGCAGTATTTT. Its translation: CASSLVGGEDTQYF. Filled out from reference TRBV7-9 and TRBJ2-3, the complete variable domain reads DTGVSQNPRHKITKRGQNVTFRCDPISEHNRLYWYRQTLGQGPEFLTYFQNEAQLEKSRLLSDRFSAERPKGSFSTLEIQRTEQGDSAMYLCASSLVGGEDTQYFGPGTRLTVL.

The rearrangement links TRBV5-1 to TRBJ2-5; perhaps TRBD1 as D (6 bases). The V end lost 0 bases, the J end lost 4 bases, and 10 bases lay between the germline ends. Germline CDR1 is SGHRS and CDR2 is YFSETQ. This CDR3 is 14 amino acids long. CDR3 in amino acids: CASSLAARGETQYF. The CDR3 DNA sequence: TGCGCCAGCAGCTTGGCCGCCAGGGGAGAGACCCAGTACTTC.

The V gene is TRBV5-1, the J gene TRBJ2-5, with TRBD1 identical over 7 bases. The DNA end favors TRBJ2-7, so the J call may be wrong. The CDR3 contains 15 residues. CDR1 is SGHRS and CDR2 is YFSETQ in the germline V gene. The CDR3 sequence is CASSLFGDSSYEQYF. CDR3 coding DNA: TGCGCCAGCAGCTTGTTCGGGGACAGCTCCTACGAGCAGTACTTC.

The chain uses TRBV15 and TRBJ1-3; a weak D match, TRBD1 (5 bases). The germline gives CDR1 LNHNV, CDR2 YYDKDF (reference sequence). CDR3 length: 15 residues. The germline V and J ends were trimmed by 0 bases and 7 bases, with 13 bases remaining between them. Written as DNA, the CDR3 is TGTGCCACCAGCAGAGATTTGGCAGGGATGAACACCATATATTTT. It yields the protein CATSRDLAGMNTIYF.

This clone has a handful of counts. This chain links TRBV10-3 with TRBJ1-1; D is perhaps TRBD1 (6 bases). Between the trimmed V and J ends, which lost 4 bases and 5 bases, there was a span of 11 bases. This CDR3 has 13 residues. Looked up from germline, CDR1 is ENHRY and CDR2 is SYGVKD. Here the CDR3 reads CAISGGGPTEAFF. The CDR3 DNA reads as TGTGCCATCAGTGGAGGGGGACCTACTGAAGCTTTCTTT.

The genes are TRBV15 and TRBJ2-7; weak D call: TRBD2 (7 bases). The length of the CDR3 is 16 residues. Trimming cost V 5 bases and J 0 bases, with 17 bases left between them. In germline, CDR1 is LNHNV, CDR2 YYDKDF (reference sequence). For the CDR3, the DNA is TGTGCCACCAGCGGCGGTGCGGGGGCGGCCTCCTACGAGCAGTACTTC. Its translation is CATSGGAGAASYEQYF.

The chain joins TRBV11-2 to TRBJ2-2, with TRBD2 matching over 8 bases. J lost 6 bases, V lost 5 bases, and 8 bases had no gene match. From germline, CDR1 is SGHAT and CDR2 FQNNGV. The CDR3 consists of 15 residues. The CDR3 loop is CASSTQRGRPGELFF. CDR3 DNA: TGTGCCAGCAGCACTCAGCGGGGGCGGCCCGGGGAGCTGTTTTTT.

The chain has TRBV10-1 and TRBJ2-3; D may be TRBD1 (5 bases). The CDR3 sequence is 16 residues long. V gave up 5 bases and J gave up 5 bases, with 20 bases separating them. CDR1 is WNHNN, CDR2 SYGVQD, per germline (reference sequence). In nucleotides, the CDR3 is TGCGCCAGCAGTCATCCTGCAGGGCCCAAGGGAGATACGCAGTATTTT. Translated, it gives CASSHPAGPKGDTQYF.

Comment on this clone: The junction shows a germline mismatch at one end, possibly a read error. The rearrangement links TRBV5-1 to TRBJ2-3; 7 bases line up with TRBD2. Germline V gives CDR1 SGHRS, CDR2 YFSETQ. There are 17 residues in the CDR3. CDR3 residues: CAGSLGAGVSLTDTQYF. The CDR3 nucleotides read TGCGCCGGCAGCTTGGGTGCGGGGGTTAGTTTGACAGATACGCAGTATTTT.

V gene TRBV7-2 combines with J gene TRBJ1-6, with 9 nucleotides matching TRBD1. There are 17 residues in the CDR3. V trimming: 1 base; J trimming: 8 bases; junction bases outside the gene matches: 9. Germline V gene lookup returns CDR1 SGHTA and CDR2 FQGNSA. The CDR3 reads CASSLVPDRGRDSPLHF. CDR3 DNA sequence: TGTGCCAGCAGCTTAGTCCCGGACAGGGGAAGGGATTCACCCCTCCACTTT. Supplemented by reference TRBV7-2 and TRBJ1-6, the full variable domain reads GAGVSQSPSNKVTEKGKDVELRCDPISGHTALYWYRQSLGQGLEFLIYFQGNSAPDKSGLPSDRFSAERTGGSVSTLTIQRTQQEDSAVYLCASSLVPDRGRDSPLHFGNGTRLTVT.

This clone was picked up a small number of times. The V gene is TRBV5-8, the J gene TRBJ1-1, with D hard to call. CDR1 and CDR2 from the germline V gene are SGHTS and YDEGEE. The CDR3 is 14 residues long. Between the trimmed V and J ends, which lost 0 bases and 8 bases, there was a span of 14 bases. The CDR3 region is CASSLAMLGGEAFF. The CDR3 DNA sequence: TGTGCCAGCAGCTTGGCCATGCTCGGAGGCGAAGCTTTCTTT.

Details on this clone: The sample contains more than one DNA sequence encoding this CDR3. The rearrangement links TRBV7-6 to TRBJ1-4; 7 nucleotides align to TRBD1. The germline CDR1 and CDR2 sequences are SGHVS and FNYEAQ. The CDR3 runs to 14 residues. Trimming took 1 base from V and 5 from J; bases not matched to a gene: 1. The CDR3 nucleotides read TGTGCCAGCAGCTTAGGACAGGGAAATGAAAAACTGTTTTTT. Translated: CASSLGQGNEKLFF.

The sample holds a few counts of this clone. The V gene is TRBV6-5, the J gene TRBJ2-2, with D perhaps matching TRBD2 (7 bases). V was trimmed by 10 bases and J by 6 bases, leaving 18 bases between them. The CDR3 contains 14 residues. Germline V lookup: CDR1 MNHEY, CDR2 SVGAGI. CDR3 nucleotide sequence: TGTGCCACCAACGAGGGGGGGATCGCCGGGGAGCTGTTTTTT. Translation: CATNEGGIAGELFF.

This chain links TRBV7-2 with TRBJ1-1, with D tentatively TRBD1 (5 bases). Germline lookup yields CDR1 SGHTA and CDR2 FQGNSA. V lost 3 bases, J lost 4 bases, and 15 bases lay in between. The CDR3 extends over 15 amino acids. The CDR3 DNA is TGTGCCAGCAGCTTTTCAGGGTACGGGGGCACTGAAGCTTTCTTT. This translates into CASSFSGYGGTEAFF.

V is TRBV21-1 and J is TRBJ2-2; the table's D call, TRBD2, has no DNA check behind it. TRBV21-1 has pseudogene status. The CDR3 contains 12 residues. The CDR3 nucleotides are TGTGCCAGCCCTCGGAGGGAAGGGGAGCTGTTTTTT. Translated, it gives CASPRREGELFF.

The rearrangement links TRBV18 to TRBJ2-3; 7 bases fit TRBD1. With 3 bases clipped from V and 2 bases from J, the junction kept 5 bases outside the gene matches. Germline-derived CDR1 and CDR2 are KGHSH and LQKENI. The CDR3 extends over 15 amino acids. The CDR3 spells CASSPQQGVTDTQYF. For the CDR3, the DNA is TGTGCCAGCTCACCTCAGCAGGGGGTCACAGATACGCAGTATTTT.

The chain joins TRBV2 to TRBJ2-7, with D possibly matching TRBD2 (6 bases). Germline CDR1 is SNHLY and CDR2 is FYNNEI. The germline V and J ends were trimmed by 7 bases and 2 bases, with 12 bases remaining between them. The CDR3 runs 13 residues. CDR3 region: CASMERATYEQYF. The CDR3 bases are TGTGCCAGCATGGAGCGGGCAACCTACGAGCAGTACTTC.

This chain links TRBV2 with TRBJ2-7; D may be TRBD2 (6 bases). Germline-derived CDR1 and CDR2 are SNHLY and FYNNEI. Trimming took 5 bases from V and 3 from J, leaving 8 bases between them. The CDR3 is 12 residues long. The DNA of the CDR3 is TGTGCCAGCAGTTGGGACTTCTACGAGCAGTACTTC. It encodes CASSWDFYEQYF.

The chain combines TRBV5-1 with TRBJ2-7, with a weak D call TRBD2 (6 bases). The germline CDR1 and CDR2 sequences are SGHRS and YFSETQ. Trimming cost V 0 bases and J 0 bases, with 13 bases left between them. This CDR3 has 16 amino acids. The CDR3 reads CASSLVGGANSYEQYF. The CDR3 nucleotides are TGCGCCAGCAGCTTGGTCGGCGGGGCCAACTCCTACGAGCAGTACTTC. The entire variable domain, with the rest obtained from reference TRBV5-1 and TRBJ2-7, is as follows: KAGVTQTPRYLIKTRGQQVTLSCSPISGHRSVSWYQQTPGQGLQFLFEYFSETQRNKGNFPGRFSGRQFSNSRSEMNVSTLELGDSALYLCASSLVGGANSYEQYFGPGTRLTVT.

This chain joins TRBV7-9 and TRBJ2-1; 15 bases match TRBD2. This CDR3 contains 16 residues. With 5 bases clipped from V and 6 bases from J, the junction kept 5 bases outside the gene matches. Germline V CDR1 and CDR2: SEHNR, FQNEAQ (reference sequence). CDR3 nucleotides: TGTGCCAGCAGCCCTCGGACTAGCGGGGGGGCCAATGAGCAGTTCTTC. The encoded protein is CASSPRTSGGANEQFF.